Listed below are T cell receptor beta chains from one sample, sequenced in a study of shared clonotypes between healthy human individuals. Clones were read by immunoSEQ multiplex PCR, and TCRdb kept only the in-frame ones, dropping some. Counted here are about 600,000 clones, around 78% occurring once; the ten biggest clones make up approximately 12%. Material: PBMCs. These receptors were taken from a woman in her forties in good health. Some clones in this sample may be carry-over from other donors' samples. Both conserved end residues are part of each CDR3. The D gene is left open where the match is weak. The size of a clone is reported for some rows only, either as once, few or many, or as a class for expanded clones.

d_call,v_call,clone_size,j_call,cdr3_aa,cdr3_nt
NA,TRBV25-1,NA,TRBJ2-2,CASSGQVTGELFF,TGTGCCAGCAGTGGACAGGTCACCGGGGAGCTGTTTTTT
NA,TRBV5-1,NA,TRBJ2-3,CASSLSAIDTQYF,TGCGCCAGCAGCTTATCGGCGATAGATACGCAGTATTTT
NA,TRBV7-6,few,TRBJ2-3,CASSLGGGGSDTQYF,TGTGCCAGCAGCTTAGGCGGTGGGGGTTCAGATACGCAGTATTTT
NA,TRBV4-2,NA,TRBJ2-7,CASSHTLSGAREQYF,TGTGCCAGCAGCCACACCTTGTCCGGGGCAAGGGAGCAGTACTTC
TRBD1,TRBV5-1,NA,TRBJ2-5,CASSLGTGVGETQYF,TGCGCCAGCAGCTTGGGGACAGGGGTTGGAGAGACCCAGTACTTC
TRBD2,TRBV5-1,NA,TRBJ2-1,CASSLDGRAYNEQFF,TGCGCCAGCAGCTTGGACGGGAGGGCCTACAATGAGCAGTTCTTC
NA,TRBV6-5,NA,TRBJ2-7,CASSYSYRDHEQYF,TGTGCCAGCAGTTACTCGTACCGGGACCACGAGCAGTACTTC
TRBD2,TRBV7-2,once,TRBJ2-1,CASSFGTRFYFEQFF,TGTGCCAGCAGCTTCGGGACTAGATTTTATTTTGAGCAGTTCTTC
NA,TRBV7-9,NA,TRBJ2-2,CASSFREDGGELFF,TGTGCCAGCAGCTTTAGGGAAGATGGCGGGGAGCTGTTTTTT
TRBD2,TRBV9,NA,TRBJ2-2,CASSVVRGSIGGELFF,TGTGCCAGCAGCGTTGTGCGGGGGAGTATTGGCGGGGAGCTGTTTTTT
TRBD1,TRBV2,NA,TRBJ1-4,CASSDNRGLNNEKLFF,TGTGCCAGCAGTGATAACAGGGGGCTGAATAATGAAAAACTGTTTTTT
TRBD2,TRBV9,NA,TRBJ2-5,CASSVGGGRALGETQYF,TGTGCCAGCAGCGTAGGTGGCGGGAGGGCCCTCGGAGAGACCCAGTACTTC
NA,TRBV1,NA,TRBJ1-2,CTSSQPTQGRGGYTF,TGCACCAGCAGCCAACCTACACAGGGGCGGGGTGGCTACACCTTC
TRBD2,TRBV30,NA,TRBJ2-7,CATLRGGGSYEQYF,TGTGCCACCCTAAGGGGTGGCGGGAGCTACGAGCAGTACTTC
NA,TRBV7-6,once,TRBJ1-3,CASSLGEGRGGNTIYF,TGTGCCAGCAGCTTAGGGGAGGGCAGGGGAGGAAACACCATATATTTT
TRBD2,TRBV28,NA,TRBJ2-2,CASSLRGGNTGELFF,TGTGCCAGCAGTTTACGGGGGGGGAACACCGGGGAGCTGTTTTTT
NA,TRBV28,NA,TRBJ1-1,CATQSAWRTEAFF,TGTGCCACCCAATCGGCCTGGAGAACTGAAGCTTTCTTT
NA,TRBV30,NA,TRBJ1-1,CAWSVGEGTEAFF,TGTGCCTGGAGTGTAGGGGAGGGTACTGAAGCTTTCTTT
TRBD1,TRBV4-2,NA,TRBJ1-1,CASSQVEGNRGQTEAFF,TGTGCCAGCAGCCAAGTGGAGGGCAACAGGGGGCAAACTGAAGCTTTCTTT
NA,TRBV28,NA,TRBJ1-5,CASSFTAKRNQPQHF,TGTGCCAGCAGTTTTACAGCGAAACGCAATCAGCCCCAGCATTTT
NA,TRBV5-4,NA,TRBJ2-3,CASSFKGSTDTQYF,TGTGCCAGCAGCTTTAAGGGAAGCACAGATACGCAGTATTTT
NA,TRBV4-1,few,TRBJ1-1,CASSLPGTPNTEAFF,TGCGCCAGCAGCCTCCCTGGGACACCGAACACTGAAGCTTTCTTT
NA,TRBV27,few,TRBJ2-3,CASHSVALGYTQYF,TGTGCCAGCCACAGCGTAGCGTTGGGATATACGCAGTATTTT
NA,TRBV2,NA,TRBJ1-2,CASTGGPEWSGYTF,TGTGCCAGCACCGGGGGTCCCGAATGGAGTGGCTACACCTTC
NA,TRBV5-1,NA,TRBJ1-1,CASSLVETAEAFF,TGCGCCAGCAGCTTGGTAGAGACAGCTGAAGCTTTCTTT
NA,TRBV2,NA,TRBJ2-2,CASSSTNTGELFF,TGTGCCAGCAGCTCTACGAACACCGGGGAGCTGTTTTTT
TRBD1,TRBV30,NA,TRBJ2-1,CAWGTGELDNEQFF,TGTGCCTGGGGGACAGGGGAATTGGACAATGAGCAGTTCTTC
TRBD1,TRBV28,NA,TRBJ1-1,CAAGQGAVGNTEAFF,TGTGCCGCGGGACAGGGGGCTGTCGGGAACACTGAAGCTTTCTTT
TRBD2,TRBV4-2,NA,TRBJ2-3,CASSPLAGGGDTQYF,TGTGCCAGCAGCCCACTAGCGGGAGGCGGGGATACGCAGTATTTT
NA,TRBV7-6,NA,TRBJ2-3,CASSSPRARRKYF,TGTGCCAGCAGCTCCCCCCGGGCTCGACGAAAGTATTTT
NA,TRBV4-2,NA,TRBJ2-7,CASSQDLVRDWTYEQYF,TGTGCCAGCAGCCAAGATTTAGTAAGGGACTGGACCTACGAGCAGTACTTC
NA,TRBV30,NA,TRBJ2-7,CAWSSGYEQYF,TGTGCCTGGAGTTCTGGGTACGAGCAGTACTTC
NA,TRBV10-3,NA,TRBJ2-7,CAISGVQGPYEQYF,TGTGCCATCAGTGGAGTTCAGGGTCCCTACGAGCAGTACTTC
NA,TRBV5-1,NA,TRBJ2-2,CASSLDRAANTGELFF,TGCGCCAGCAGCTTGGATCGGGCAGCGAACACCGGGGAGCTGTTTTTT
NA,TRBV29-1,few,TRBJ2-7,CSVATPAYEQYF,TGCAGCGTTGCCACACCCGCCTACGAGCAGTACTTC